The entry below gives a single TCR beta chain sequence along with its context. In its sample, this clone was seen a few times. Its binding antigen is unknown. The input lacks base qualities; no much larger clone sits a single base away. These data come from a study of CD8+ T cells in alopecia areata (dated by TCRdb to 2016 to 2019). Describing the broader study: The treated patients took part in an open-label pilot trial in which moderate-to-severe alopecia areata was treated with oral tofacitinib at 5 to 10 mg twice daily. Tofacitinib was given for 6 to 18 months, followed by 6 months of follow-up off drug to assess delayed response and recurrence. immunoSEQ multiplex PCR using 35 Vbeta forward primers and 13 Jbeta reverse primers was used to amplify TCRbeta CDR3 regions. RNA was obtained with the PAXgene miRNA kit for fixed scalp, the miRNeasy kit for PBMCs, and the RNeasy kit for mouse skin. The study used high-throughput TCRbeta sequencing to examine T cell clonal expansion in alopecia areata, in both the C3H/HeJ mouse model and human patients. Clonality in the scalp was compared among normal scalp (n=4), patchy alopecia areata scalp (n=8), and alopecia totalis/universalis scalp (n=8). In humans, TCRbeta sequencing was performed on scalp tissue and on sorted CD4+ and CD8+ peripheral blood T cells from healthy controls and from patients with patchy or totalis/universalis alopecia areata. Biopsies were taken from tofacitinib-treated patients at baseline and again at 4 and 24 weeks into treatment, and several of those patients also had a later scalp biopsy.

Study-level results and caveats: Higher clonality and more expanded CD8+ clones were observed in lesional scalp than in normal scalp, particularly in alopecia totalis/universalis, a finding suggestive of antigenic drive. Shared TCR sequences between patients were less evident than in mice, which may be partly attributable to HLA diversity in the patient population. Scalp TCR repertoire analysis is complicated because resident alphabeta T cells in normal human skin are also sequenced, whereas mouse skin is dominated by gammadelta T cells.

Lesional scalp punch biopsies and peripheral blood were collected from alopecia areata patients. PBMCs were isolated by density centrifugation and stained for CD3, CD4 and CD8, after which CD4+ and CD8+ T cells were sorted on a FACSAria. Libraries came from the immunoSEQ multiplex PCR assay. RNA was extracted from all samples and reverse transcribed into cDNA, which served as template for TCR sequencing. SuperScript III was used to make first-strand cDNA, primed with a 2:1 mix of oligo-dT and random hexamers. A synthetic immune receptor repertoire was used to assess amplification bias, and residual bias was removed computationally. The paper's data handling went like this. Raw reads were preprocessed to remove errors, and CDR3 was defined by IMGT conventions from the conserved cysteine to phenylalanine. Clonality was computed by normalizing Shannon entropy by log2 of the number of productive unique TCRs and subtracting the result from 1. Whether scalp clones were CD4 or CD8 was inferred by matching scalp TCRbeta sequences against CD4 and CD8 repertoires sorted from blood. Held by TCRdb, this immuneACCESS table contains in-frame sequences only and omits some clones. Under half of the omission traces to an unresolved V gene where checked; the cause of the rest is unknown. V and J calls and clone size are as listed in that table; D and trimming were resolved from the DNA. This sample comprises about 120,000 clones, roughly two fifths of them detected only once. The biggest ten clones account for approximately 3.1% of the sample.

The CDR3 goes from the cysteine to the phenylalanine over 14 residues. Just CDR3 DNA is preserved here, 42 bases in frame from base 1. From a lookup of the germline V gene, CDR1 and CDR2 are SQVTM and ANQGSEA. Between the V and J ends, shortened by 4 bases and 0 bases respectively, the junction contains 12 bases. Recombination joined TRBV29-1 with TRBJ1-1; the D gene is perhaps TRBD1, on 5 matching bases. This receptor was identified in a human donor with alopecia areata. Sequences were obtained from CD4+ T cells sorted from blood. The DNA reads TGCAGCGTTGCCCTCGGGGGGATGAACACTGAAGCTTTCTTT. It encodes CSVALGGMNTEAFF.